The sequence of this T cell receptor (beta chain) was determined in a study of blood T cell repertoires in COVID-19. Across the study: Samples taken during acute and convalescent COVID-19 were collected in the United States, Italy and Spain. In each case, the material was cDNA or gDNA derived from T cells, B-cell-depleted T cells, or PBMCs.

Germline assignment: CDR1 LNHDA and CDR2 SQIVND (reference sequence). The V end lost 4 bases, the J end lost 7 bases, and 13 bases lay between the germline ends. The length of the CDR3 is 13 residues. How the authors handled the data: Estimates of nucleated cell counts were drawn from the amplification of reference gene primers. Here immunoSEQ multiplex PCR was the method, and the copy in TCRdb shows in-frame clones only, minus some. The V and J calls and the clone size are those of that table, but D and trimming were determined from the DNA. Of some 300,000 clones detected, 85% appear once; the ten largest clones hold around 4.2%.

Sample: peripheral blood. The rearrangement uses TRBV19 and TRBJ1-2; D might be TRBD1 (6 bases). This clonotype originated in a woman in her forties or fifties with active or convalescent COVID-19. CDR3 bases: TGTGCCAGTAGTAACAGGGTAACCTCTGGCTACACCTTC. This translates into CASSNRVTSGYTF. The variable domain in full, completed from reference TRBV19 and TRBJ1-2, reads DGGITQSPKYLFRKEGQNVTLSCEQNLNHDAMYWYRQDPGQGLRLIYYSQIVNDFQKGDIAEGYSVSREKKESFPLTVTSAQKNPTAFYLCASSNRVTSGYTFGSGTRLTVV.